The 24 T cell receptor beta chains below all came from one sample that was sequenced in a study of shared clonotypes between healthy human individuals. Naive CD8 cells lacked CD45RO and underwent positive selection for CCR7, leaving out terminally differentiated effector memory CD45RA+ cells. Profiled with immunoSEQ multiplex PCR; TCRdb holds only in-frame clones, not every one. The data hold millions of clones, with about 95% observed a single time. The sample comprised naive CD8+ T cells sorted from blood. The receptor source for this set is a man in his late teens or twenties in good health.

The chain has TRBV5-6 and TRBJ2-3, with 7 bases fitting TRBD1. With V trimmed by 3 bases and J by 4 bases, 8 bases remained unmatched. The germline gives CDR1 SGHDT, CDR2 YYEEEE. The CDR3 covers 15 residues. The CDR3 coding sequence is TGTGCCAGCAGCTATCCGACAGGGTACCCAGATACGCAGTATTTT. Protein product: CASSYPTGYPDTQYF. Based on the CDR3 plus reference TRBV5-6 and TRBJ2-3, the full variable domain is DAGVTQSPTHLIKTRGQQVTLRCSPKSGHDTVSWYQQALGQGPQFIFQYYEEEERQRGNFPDRFSGHQFPNYSSELNVNALLLGDSALYLCASSYPTGYPDTQYFGPGTRLTVL.

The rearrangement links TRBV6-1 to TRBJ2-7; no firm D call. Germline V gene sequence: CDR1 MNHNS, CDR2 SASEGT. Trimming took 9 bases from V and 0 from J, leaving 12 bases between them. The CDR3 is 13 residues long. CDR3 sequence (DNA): TGTGCCAGTGCTTGGACGGTCTCCTACGAGCAGTACTTC. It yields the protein CASAWTVSYEQYF.

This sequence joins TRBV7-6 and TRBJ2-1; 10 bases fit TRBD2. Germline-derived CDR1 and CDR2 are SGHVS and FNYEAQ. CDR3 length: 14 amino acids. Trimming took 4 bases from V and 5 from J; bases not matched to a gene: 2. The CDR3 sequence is CASSSLAGDNEQFF. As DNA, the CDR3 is TGTGCCAGCAGCTCGCTAGCGGGGGACAATGAGCAGTTCTTC.

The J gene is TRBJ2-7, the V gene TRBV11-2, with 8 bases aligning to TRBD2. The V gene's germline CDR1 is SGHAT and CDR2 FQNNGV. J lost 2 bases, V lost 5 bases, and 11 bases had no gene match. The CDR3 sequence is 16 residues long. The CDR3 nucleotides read TGTGCCAGCAGCCCGACCTTTGGGCGGGGGGCCTACGAGCAGTACTTC. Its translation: CASSPTFGRGAYEQYF.

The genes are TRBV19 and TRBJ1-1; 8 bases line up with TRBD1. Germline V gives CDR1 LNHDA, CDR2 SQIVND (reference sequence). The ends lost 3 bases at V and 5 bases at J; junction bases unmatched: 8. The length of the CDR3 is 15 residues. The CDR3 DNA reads TGTGCCAGTAGTATGTGGACAGGGAGGGATACTGAAGCTTTCTTT. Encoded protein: CASSMWTGRDTEAFF. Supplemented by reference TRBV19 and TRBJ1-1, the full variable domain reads DGGITQSPKYLFRKEGQNVTLSCEQNLNHDAMYWYRQDPGQGLRLIYYSQIVNDFQKGDIAEGYSVSREKKESFPLTVTSAQKNPTAFYLCASSMWTGRDTEAFFGQGTRLTVV.

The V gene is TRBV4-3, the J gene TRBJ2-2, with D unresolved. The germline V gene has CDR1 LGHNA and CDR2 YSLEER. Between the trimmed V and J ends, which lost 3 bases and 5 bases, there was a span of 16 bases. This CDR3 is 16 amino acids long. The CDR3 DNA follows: TGCGCCAGCAGCCACGTCGGCTCCGTCATGACCGGGGAGCTGTTTTTT. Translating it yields CASSHVGSVMTGELFF.

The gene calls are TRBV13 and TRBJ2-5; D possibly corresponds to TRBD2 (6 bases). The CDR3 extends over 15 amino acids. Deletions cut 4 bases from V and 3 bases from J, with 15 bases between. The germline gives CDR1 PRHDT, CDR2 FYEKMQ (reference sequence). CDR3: CASSSWDWTKETQYF. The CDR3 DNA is TGTGCCAGCAGCTCCTGGGACTGGACAAAAGAGACCCAGTACTTC.

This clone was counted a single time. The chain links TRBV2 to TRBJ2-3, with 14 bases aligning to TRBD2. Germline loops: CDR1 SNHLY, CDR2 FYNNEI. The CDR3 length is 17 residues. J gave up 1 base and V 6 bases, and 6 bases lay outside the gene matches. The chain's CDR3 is CASRQTSGGAGTDTQYF. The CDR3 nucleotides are TGTGCCAGCAGACAGACTAGCGGGGGGGCGGGCACAGATACGCAGTATTTT.

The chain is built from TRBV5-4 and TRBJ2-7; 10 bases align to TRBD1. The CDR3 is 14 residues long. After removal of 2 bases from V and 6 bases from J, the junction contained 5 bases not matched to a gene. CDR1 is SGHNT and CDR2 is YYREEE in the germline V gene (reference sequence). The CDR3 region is CASSFGQGGPEQYF. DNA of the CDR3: TGTGCCAGCAGCTTTGGACAGGGGGGCCCCGAGCAGTACTTC.

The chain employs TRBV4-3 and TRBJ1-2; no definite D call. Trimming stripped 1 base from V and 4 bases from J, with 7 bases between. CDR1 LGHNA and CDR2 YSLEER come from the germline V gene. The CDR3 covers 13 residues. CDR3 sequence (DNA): TGCGCCAGCAGCCAAGGAGGGATCTATGGCTACACCTTC. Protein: CASSQGGIYGYTF.

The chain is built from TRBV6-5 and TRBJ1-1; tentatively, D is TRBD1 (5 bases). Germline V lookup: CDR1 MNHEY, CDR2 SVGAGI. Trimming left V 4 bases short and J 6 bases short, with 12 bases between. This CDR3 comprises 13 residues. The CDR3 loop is CASSLGRIAEAFF. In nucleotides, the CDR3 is TGTGCCAGCAGTTTGGGACGGATTGCTGAAGCTTTCTTT.

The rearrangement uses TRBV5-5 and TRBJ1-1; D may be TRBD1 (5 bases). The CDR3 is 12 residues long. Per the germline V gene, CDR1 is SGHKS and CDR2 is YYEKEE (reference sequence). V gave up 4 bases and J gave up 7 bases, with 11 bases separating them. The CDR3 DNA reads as TGTGCCAGCAGCCCTGCGGGGGTTGAAGCTTTCTTT. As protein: CASSPAGVEAFF.

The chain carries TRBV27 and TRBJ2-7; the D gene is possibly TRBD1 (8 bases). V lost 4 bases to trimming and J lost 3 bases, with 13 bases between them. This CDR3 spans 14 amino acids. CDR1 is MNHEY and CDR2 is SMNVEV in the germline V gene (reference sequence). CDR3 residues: CASSYRGDYYEQYF. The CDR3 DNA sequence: TGTGCCAGCAGTTACAGGGGGGACTACTACGAGCAGTACTTC.

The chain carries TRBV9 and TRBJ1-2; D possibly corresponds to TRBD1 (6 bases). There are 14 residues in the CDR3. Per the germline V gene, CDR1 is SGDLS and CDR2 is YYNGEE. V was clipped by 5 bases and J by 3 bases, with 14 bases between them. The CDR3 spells CASSLGGADYGYTF. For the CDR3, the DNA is TGTGCCAGCAGTCTCGGGGGGGCGGACTATGGCTACACCTTC. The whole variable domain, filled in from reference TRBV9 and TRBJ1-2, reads DSGVTQTPKHLITATGQRVTLRCSPRSGDLSVYWYQQSLDQGLQFLIQYYNGEERAKGNILERFSAQQFPDLHSELNLSSLELGDSALYFCASSLGGADYGYTFGSGTRLTVV.

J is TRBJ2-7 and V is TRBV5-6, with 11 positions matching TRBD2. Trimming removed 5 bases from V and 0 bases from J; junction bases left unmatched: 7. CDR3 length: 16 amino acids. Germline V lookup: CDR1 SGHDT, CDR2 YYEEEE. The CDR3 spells CASSPRLAGSSYEQYF. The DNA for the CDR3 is TGTGCCAGCAGTCCCCGACTAGCGGGGAGCTCCTACGAGCAGTACTTC.

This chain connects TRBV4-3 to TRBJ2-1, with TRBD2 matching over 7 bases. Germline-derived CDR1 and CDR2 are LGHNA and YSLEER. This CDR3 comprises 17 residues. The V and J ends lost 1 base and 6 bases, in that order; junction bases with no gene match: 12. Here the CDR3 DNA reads TGCGCCAGCAGCCAAGGTTTCGGTGGTCGCGGGGGCAATGAGCAGTTCTTC. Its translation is CASSQGFGGRGGNEQFF.

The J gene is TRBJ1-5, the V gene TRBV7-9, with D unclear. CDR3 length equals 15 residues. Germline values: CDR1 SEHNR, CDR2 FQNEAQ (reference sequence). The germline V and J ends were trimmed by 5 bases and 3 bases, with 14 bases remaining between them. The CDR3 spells CASSHANSPNQPQHF. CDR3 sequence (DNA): TGTGCCAGCAGCCATGCAAACAGTCCCAATCAGCCCCAGCATTTT.

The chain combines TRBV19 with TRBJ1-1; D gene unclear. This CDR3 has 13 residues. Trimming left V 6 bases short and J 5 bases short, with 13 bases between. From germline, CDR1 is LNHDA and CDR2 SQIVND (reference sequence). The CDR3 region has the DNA TGTGCCAGTAGGATCACCCTGGGGACTGAAGCTTTCTTT. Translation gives CASRITLGTEAFF.

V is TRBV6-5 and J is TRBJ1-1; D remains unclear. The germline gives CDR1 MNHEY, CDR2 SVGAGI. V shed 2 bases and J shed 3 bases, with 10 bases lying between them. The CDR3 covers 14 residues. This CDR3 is CASSYVPRDTEAFF. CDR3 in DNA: TGTGCCAGCAGTTACGTCCCTCGAGACACTGAAGCTTTCTTT.

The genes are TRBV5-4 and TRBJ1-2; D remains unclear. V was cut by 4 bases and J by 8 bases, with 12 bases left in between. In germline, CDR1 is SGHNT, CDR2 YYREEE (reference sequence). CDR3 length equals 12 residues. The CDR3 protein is CASSGGYDGYTF. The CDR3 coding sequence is TGTGCCAGCAGCGGCGGATATGACGGCTACACCTTC.

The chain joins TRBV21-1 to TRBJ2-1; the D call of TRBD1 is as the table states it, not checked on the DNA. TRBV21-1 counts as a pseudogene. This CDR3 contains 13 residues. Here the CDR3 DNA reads TGTGCCTGCTCCACGACAGGCCACAATGAGCAGTTCTTC. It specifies CACSTTGHNEQFF.

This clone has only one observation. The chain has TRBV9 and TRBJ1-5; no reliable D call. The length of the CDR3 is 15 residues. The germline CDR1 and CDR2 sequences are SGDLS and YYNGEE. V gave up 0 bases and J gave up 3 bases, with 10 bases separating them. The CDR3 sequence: CASSVDGVANQPQHF. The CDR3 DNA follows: TGTGCCAGCAGCGTAGATGGGGTAGCCAATCAGCCCCAGCATTTT.

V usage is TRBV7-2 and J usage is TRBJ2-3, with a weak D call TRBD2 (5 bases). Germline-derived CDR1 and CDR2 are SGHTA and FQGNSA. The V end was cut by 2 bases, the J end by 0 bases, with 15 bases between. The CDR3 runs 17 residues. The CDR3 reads CASSLPGIGLSTDTQYF. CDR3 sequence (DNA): TGTGCCAGCAGCTTACCCGGGATTGGGCTTAGCACAGATACGCAGTATTTT.

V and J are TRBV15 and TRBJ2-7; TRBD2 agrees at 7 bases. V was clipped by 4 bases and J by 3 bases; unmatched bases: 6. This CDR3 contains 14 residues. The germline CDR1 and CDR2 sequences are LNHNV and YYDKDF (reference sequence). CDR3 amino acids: CATSMREGFYEQYF. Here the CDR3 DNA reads TGTGCCACCAGCATGAGGGAGGGATTCTACGAGCAGTACTTC. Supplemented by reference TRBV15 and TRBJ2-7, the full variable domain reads DAMVIQNPRYQVTQFGKPVTLSCSQTLNHNVMYWYQQKSSQAPKLLFHYYDKDFNNEADTPDNFQSRRPNTSFCFLDIRSPGLGDTAMYLCATSMREGFYEQYFGPGTRLTVT.